The following is a T cell receptor (beta chain) sequence with its context. Its antigen specificity is not known. The record has no base qualities; no much larger clone is one base away. Trimming accounts for 4 bases at V and 0 bases at J, while the number of junction bases matched to no gene is 7. The CDR3 holds 15 amino acids from the cysteine to the phenylalanine. Only the CDR3 DNA stays, 45 bases, in frame from base 1. The germline V gene (reference sequence) sets CDR1 to GTSNPN and CDR2 to SVGIG. The sample belongs to a study of T cell changes during pregnancy in multiple sclerosis (dated by TCRdb to the late 2010s). At the level of the whole study: The study looked at changes in the T cell repertoire across pregnancy in women with multiple sclerosis.

The library was produced with the immunoSEQ multiplex PCR assay. In TCRdb, the immuneACCESS table is reduced to in-frame sequences with V and J assigned. These tables do not hold every clone; where another copy was compared, an unresolved V gene accounts for under half, and the others remain unexplained. The table for this sample lists roughly 70,000 clones; roughly nine tenths of them were counted only once. Approximately 3.5% of the sample rests with the top ten. The V and J genes are TRBV30 and TRBJ2-3; 7 bases in the middle match TRBD2. The sequences come from peripheral blood, collected before pregnancy. This receptor was taken from a female donor with multiple sclerosis, enrolled in a pregnancy study. The CDR3: CAWTIGGSSTDTQYF. The DNA sequence is given as TGTGCCTGGACCATCGGGGGGTCTAGCACAGATACGCAGTATTTT.